This paragraph covers one T cell receptor beta chain sequence. This entry is derived from a study of control samples from healthy donors and cancer patients. Germline values: CDR1 SEHNR, CDR2 FQNEAQ (reference sequence). V lost 8 bases to trimming and J lost 3 bases, with 16 bases between them. The CDR3 spans 14 residues. Only in-frame clones appear in the TCRdb table, and some are missing; sequencing was by immunoSEQ multiplex PCR. Counted here are 100,000 to 150,000 clones, 89% occurring once; the ten biggest clones make up under 9%. Source material: PBMCs. The sequence was obtained from a man between 50 and 59 years old with head and neck cancer. The chain employs TRBV7-9 and TRBJ1-1; D is possibly TRBD1 (5 bases). The CDR3: CASSGPVGYTEAFF. The CDR3 nucleotides are TGTGCCAGCTCAGGGCCTGTTGGGTACACTGAAGCTTTCTTT.